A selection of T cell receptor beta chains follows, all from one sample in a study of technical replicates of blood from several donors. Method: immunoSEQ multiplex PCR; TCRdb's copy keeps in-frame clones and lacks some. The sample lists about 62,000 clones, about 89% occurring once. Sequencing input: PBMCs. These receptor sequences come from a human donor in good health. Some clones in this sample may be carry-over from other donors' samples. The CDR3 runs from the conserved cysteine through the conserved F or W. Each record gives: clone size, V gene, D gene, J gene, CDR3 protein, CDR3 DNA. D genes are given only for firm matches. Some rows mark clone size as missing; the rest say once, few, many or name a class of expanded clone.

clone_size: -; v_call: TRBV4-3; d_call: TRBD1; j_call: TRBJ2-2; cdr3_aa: CASSQTNYRGWNTGELFF; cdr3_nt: TGCGCCAGCAGCCAAACAAATTACAGGGGGTGGAACACCGGGGAGCTGTTTTTT
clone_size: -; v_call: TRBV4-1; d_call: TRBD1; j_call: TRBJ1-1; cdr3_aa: CASSQVRDSEAFF; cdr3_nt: TGCGCCAGCAGCCAAGTAAGGGACAGTGAAGCTTTCTTT
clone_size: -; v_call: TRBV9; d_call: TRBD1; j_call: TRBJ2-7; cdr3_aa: CASSPGQGVSYEQYF; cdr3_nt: TGTGCCAGCAGCCCCGGGCAGGGGGTTTCCTACGAGCAGTACTTC
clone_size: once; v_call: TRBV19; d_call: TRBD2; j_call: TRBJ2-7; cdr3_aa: CASSNSGRSYEQYF; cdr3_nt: TGTGCCAGTTCCAATAGCGGGAGGTCCTACGAGCAGTACTTC
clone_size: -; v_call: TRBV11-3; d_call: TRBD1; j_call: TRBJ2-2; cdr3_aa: CASSTGTGGWTQNTGELFF; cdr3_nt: TGTGCCAGCAGCACCGGGACAGGGGGCTGGACTCAGAACACCGGGGAGCTGTTTTTT
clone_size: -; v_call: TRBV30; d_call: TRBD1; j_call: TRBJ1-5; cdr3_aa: CAWSGDPGTGIYQPQHF; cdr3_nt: TGTGCCTGGAGTGGAGACCCCGGGACAGGGATTTATCAGCCCCAGCATTTT
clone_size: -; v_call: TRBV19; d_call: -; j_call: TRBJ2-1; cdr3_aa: CASSPPEAGSYNEQFF; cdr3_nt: TGTGCCAGTAGTCCCCCGGAGGCGGGCTCCTACAATGAGCAGTTCTTC
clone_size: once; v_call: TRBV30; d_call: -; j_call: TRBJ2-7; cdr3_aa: CAWSKMRDWPPYEQYF; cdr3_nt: TGTGCCTGGAGCAAAATGCGGGACTGGCCTCCGTACGAGCAGTACTTC
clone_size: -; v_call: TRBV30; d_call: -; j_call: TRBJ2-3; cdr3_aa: CAWSGQAPLTQYF; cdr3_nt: TGTGCCTGGAGTGGCCAGGCCCCCCTAACGCAGTATTTT
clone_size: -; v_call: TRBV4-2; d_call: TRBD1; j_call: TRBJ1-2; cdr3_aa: CASSQDLDASWTGSGYTF; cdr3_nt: TGTGCCAGCAGCCAAGATCTTGACGCGTCCTGGACAGGGAGCGGCTACACCTTC
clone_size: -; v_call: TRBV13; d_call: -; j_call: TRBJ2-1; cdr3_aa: CASSLRTSYNEQFF; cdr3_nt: TGTGCCAGCAGCCTGCGGACATCTTACAATGAGCAGTTCTTC
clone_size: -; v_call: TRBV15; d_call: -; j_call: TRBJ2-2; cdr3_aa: CATSRGGTVTTGELFF; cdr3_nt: TGTGCCACCAGCAGAGGGGGGACTGTGACCACCGGGGAGCTGTTTTTT
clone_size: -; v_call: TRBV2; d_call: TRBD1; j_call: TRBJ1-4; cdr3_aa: CASSLGQSNEKLFF; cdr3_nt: TGTGCCAGCAGCCTGGGACAGAGTAATGAAAAACTGTTTTTT
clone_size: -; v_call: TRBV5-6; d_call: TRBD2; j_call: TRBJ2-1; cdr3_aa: CASSSPGMWGGTEQFF; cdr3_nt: TGTGCCAGCAGCTCCCCGGGTATGTGGGGGGGAACTGAGCAGTTCTTC
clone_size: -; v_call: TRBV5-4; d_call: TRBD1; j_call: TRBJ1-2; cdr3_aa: CASSSVPGQGNYGYTF; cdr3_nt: TGTGCCAGCAGCTCCGTCCCGGGACAGGGCAACTATGGCTACACCTTC
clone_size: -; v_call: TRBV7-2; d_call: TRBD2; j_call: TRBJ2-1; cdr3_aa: CASRTTSGSYNEQFF; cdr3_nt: TGTGCCAGCAGGACGACTAGCGGATCCTACAATGAGCAGTTCTTC
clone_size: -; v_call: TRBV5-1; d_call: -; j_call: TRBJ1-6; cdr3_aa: CASSPNVGGSNSPLHF; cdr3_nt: TGCGCCAGCAGCCCTAACGTCGGAGGGAGCAATTCACCCCTCCACTTT
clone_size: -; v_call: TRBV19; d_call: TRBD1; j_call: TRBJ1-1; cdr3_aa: CASSVTGQANTEAFF; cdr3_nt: TGTGCCAGTAGTGTTACGGGACAGGCGAACACTGAAGCTTTCTTT
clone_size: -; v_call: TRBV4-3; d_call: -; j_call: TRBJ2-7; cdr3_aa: CASSPSTGFYEQYF; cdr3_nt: TGCGCCAGCAGCCCGAGCACCGGGTTCTACGAGCAGTACTTC
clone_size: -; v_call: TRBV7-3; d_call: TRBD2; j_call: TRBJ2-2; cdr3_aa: CASSFRPTSGRANTGELFF; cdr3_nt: TGTGCCAGCAGTTTTCGGCCGACTAGCGGGAGGGCGAACACCGGGGAGCTGTTTTTT
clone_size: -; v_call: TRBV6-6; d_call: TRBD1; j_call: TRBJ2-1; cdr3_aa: CASRMTGMWDEQFF; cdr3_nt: TGTGCCAGCAGGATGACAGGGATGTGGGATGAGCAGTTCTTC
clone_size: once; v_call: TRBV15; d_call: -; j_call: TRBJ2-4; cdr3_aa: CATRAGAKNIQYF; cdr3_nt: TGTGCCACCAGGGCAGGGGCCAAAAACATTCAGTACTTC
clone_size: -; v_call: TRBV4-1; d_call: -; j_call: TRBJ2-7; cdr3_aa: CASSREVLSYEQYF; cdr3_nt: TGCGCCAGCAGCCGAGAAGTACTCTCCTACGAGCAGTACTTC
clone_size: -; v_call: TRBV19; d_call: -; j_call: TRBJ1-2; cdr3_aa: CASSPIWQGYGYTF; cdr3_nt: TGTGCCAGTAGTCCCATTTGGCAGGGGTACGGCTACACCTTC
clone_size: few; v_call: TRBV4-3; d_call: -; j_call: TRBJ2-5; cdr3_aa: CASSQDPGETQYF; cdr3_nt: TGCGCCAGCAGCCAAGATCCGGGGGAGACCCAGTACTTC
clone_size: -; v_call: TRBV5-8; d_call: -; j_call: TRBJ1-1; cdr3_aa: CASSLASIGGREAFF; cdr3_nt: TGTGCCAGCAGCTTGGCCAGTATCGGGGGGCGAGAAGCTTTCTTT
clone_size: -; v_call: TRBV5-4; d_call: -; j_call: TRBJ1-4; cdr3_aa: CASSLAGTEKLFF; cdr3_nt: TGTGCCAGCAGCTTGGCCGGGACAGAAAAACTGTTTTTT
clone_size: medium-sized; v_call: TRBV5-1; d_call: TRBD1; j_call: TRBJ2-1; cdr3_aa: CASSSSGGYNEQFF; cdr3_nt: TGCGCCAGCAGCTCCTCAGGGGGCTACAATGAGCAGTTCTTC
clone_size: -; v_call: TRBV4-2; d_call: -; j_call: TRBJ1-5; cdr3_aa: CASSQGHNNQPQHF; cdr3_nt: TGTGCCAGCAGCCAAGGACACAACAATCAGCCCCAGCATTTT
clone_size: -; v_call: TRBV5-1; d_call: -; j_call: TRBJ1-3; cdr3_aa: CASSSRGPGSGNTIYF; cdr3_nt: TGCGCCAGCAGCTCCCGAGGGCCAGGTTCTGGAAACACCATATATTTT
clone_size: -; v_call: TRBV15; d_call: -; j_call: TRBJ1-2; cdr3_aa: CATSRSGAQGYTF; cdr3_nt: TGTGCCACCAGCCGCTCAGGGGCCCAGGGCTACACCTTC
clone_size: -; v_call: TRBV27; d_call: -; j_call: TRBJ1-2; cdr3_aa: CASSPGRGGYTF; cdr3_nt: TGTGCCAGCAGTCCAGGGAGGGGTGGCTACACCTTC
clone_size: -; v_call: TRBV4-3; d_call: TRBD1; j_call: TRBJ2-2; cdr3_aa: CASSQGTGAHTGELFF; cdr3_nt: TGCGCCAGCAGCCAAGGGACAGGGGCCCACACCGGGGAGCTGTTTTTT
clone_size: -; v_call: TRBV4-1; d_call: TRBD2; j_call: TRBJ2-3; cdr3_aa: CASGLAGGRGGTDTQYF; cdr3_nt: TGCGCCAGCGGTCTAGCGGGAGGGCGGGGTGGCACAGATACGCAGTATTTT
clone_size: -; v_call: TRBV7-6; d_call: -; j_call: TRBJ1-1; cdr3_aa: CASSLAGGGRTEAFF; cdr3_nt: TGTGCCAGCAGCTTAGCAGGAGGAGGGAGGACTGAAGCTTTCTTT
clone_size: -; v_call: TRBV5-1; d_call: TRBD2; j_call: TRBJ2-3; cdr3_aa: CASSPGLGPDTQYF; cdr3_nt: TGCGCCAGCAGCCCGGGACTAGGCCCAGATACGCAGTATTTT
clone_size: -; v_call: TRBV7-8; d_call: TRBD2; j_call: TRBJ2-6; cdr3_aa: CASSFRVRGGTISGANVLTF; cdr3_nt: TGTGCCAGCAGCTTCCGAGTACGCGGGGGGACCATCTCTGGGGCCAACGTCCTGACTTTC
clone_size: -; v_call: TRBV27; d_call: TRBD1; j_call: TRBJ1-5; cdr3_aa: CAKKREYRGRLEPQHF; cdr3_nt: TGTGCCAAGAAACGGGAGTACAGGGGGCGCTTGGAGCCCCAGCATTTT
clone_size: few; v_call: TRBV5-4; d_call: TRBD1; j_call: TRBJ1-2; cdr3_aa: CASSLQGMSYGYTF; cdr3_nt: TGTGCCAGCAGCCTACAGGGGATGAGCTATGGCTACACCTTC
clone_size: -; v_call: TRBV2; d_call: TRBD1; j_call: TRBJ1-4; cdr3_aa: CASSGRTGHLTNEKLFF; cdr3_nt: TGTGCCAGCAGTGGGAGGACAGGGCATCTGACTAATGAAAAACTGTTTTTT